This T cell receptor (beta chain) was documented in a study of T cells in Graves' hyperthyroidism and ophthalmopathy. Whole-study results and caveats: The model made its ophthalmopathy prediction, and onset followed a median 6.5 months later. Clonotypes that were expanded in thyroid above 0.001 mostly appeared in blood too.

This clonotype was recorded at least ten times. Its antigen is undetermined. TCR beta CDR3 sequences were amplified from RNA transcripts. Initially, a first-round RT-PCR of the TCR CDR3 employed the HTBI primer set. TCRdb called the multiplex PCR reads again in MiXCR, with one record for every CDR3 protein. Among nearly 110,000 distinct CDR3 sequences listed, approximately 15% were seen once. The length of the CDR3 is 13 residues. With 4 bases removed from V and 7 bases from J, the gap between germline ends came to 16 bases. Germline loops: CDR1 GTSNPN, CDR2 SVGIG (reference sequence). Uncontrolled infections, other autoimmune diseases, pregnancy or lactation led to exclusion of patients. Fresh peripheral blood, about 9.9 ml, yielded the PBMCs.

Material: blood. This TCR was recovered from a woman in her forties or fifties with Graves' hyperthyroidism. The J gene is TRBJ1-1, the V gene TRBV30, with D hard to call. The CDR3 protein is CAWTGGRQFEAFF. Written as DNA, the CDR3 is TGTGCCTGGACCGGAGGTCGGCAGTTTGAAGCTTTCTTT.